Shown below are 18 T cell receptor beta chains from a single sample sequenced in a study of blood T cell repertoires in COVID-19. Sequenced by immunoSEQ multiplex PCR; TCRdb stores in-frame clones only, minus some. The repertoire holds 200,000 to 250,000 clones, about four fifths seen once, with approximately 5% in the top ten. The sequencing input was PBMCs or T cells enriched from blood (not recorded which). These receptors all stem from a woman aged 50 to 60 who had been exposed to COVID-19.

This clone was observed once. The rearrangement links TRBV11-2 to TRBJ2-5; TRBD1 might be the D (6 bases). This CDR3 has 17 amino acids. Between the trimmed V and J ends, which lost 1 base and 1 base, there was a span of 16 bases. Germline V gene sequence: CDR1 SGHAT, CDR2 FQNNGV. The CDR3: CASSLVGGHRRQETQYF. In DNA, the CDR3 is TGTGCCAGCAGCTTAGTAGGGGGACATCGCCGCCAAGAGACCCAGTACTTC.

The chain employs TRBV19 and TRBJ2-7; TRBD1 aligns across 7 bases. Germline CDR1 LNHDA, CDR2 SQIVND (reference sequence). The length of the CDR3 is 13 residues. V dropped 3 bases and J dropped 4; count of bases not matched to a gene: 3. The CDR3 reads CASSMSRGYEQYF. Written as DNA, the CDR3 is TGTGCCAGTAGTATGTCCAGGGGGTACGAGCAGTACTTC.

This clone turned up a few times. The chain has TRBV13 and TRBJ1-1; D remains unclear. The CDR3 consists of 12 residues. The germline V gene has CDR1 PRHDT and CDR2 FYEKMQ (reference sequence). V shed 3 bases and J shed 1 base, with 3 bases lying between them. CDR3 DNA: TGTGCCAGCAGCTTTCGGAACACTGAAGCTTTCTTT. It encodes CASSFRNTEAFF.

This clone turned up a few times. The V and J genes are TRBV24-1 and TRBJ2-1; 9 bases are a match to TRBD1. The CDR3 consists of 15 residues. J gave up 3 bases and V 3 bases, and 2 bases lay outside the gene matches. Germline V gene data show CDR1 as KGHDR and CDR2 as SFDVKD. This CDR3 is CATSDTGGLYNEQFF. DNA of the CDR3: TGTGCCACCAGTGATACAGGGGGCCTCTACAATGAGCAGTTCTTC.

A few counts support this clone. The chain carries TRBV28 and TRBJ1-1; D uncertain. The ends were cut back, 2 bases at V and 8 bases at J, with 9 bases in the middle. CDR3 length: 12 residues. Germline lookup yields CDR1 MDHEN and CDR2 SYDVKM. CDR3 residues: CASSLNYGEAFF. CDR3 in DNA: TGTGCCAGCAGTTTAAACTATGGAGAAGCTTTCTTT.

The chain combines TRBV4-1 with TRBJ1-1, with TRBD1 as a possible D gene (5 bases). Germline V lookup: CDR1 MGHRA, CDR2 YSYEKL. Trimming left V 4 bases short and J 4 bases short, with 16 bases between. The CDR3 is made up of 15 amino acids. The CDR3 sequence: CASSRGEGAVTEAFF. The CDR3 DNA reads TGCGCCAGCAGCCGAGGGGAGGGAGCCGTCACTGAAGCTTTCTTT.

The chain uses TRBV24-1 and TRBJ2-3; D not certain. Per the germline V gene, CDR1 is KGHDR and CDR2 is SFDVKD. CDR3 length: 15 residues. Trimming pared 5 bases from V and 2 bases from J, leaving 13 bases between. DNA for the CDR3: TGTGCCACCAGTGCCGGCACAGCTCCCACAGATACGCAGTATTTT. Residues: CATSAGTAPTDTQYF.

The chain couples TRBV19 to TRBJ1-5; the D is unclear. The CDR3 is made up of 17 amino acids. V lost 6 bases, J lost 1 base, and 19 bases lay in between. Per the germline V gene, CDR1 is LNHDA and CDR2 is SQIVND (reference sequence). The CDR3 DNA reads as TGTGCCAGTAGCGACCGTGGGAGGACCGTGAGCAATCAGCCCCAGCATTTT. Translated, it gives CASSDRGRTVSNQPQHF.

The CDR3 sequence: CASSDLGQGYGYTF. As DNA, the CDR3 is TGTGCCAGCAGTGATCTAGGACAGGGTTACGGCTACACCTTC. This chain links TRBV25-1 with TRBJ1-2; TRBD1 matches 8 bases. The CDR3 contains 14 residues. V gave up 3 bases and J gave up 8 bases; unmatched junction bases: 8. CDR1 is MGHDK, CDR2 SYGVNS, per germline.

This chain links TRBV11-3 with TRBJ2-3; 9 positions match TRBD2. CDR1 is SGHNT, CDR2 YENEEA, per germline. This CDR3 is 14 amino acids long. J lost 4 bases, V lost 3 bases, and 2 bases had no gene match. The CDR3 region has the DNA TGTGCCAGCAGCTTGGGGACTAGCTCAGATACGCAGTATTTT. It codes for CASSLGTSSDTQYF.

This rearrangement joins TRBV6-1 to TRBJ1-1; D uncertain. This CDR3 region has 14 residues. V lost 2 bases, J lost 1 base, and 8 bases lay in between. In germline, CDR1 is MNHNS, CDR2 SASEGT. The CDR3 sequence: CASSEPGSNTEAFF. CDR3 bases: TGTGCCAGCAGTGAACCCGGGTCGAACACTGAAGCTTTCTTT.

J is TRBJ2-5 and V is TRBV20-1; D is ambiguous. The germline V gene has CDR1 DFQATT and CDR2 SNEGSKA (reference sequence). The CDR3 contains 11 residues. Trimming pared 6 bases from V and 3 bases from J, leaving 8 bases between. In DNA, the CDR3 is TGCAGTGCCCGGGTTAAAGAGACCCAGTACTTC. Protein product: CSARVKETQYF.

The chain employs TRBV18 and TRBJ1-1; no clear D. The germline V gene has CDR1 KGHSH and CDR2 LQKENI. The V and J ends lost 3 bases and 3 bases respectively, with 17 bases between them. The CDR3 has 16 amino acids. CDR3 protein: CASSPQSQPGDTEAFF. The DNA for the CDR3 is TGTGCCAGCTCACCCCAATCGCAGCCGGGAGACACTGAAGCTTTCTTT.

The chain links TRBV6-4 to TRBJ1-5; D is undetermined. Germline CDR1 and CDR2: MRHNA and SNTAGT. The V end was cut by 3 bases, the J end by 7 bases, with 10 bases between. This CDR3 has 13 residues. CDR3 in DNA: TGTGCCAGCAGTGAAGGGAGCGGGCAGCCCCAGCATTTT. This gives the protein CASSEGSGQPQHF.

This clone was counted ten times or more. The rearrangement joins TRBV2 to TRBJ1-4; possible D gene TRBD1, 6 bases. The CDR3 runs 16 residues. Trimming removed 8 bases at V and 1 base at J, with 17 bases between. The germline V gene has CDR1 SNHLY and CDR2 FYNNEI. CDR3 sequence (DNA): TGTGCCAGCCGTGGCGGAAAGACAGGAACTAATGAAAAACTGTTTTTT. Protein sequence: CASRGGKTGTNEKLFF.

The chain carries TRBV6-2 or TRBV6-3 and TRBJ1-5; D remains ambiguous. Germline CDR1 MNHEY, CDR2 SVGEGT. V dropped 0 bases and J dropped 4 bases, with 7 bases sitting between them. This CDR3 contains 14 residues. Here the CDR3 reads CASSYSGSNQPQHF. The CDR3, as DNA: TGTGCCAGCAGTTACTCGGGCAGTAATCAGCCCCAGCATTTT.

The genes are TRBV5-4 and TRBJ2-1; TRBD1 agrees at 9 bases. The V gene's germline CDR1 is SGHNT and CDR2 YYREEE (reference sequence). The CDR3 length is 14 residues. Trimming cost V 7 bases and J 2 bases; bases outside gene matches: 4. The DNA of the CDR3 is TGTGCCAGCCGACGGGACAGGGCCTACAATGAGCAGTTCTTC. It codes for CASRRDRAYNEQFF.

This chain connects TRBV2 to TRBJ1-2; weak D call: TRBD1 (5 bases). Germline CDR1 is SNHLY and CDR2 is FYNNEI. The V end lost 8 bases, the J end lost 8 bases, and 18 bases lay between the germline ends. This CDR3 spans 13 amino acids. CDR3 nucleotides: TGTGCCAGCTCAACCTCCAGCGGGGACGGCTACACCTTC. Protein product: CASSTSSGDGYTF.